The entry below describes one TCR beta chain. The DNA ends 3 residues before the CDR3 does, and the rest of the CDR3 is filled in from the germline J gene. The sample comes from a study of T cells in women clearing cervical HPV infection. Measured with immunoSEQ multiplex PCR; TCRdb has only the in-frame clones, and not every one. The sample is made up of about 32,000 clones, and the top ten hold 3.5% to 5% of it. The CDR3 is 16 amino acids. Germline-derived CDR1 and CDR2 are LNHDA and SQIVND (reference sequence). V trimming: 5 bases; J trimming: 7 bases; junction bases outside the gene matches: 9. This TCR was sampled from a woman aged 18 to 69 with a cervical HPV16 infection that either progressed to CIN3+ or cleared (not recorded which). The chain joins TRBV19 to TRBJ2-1; 12 bases fit TRBD2. Material for sequencing was blood buffy coat. The CDR3 sequence is CASSRTSGVDRNEQFF. The part of the CDR3 DNA that was read is TGTGCCAGTAGTCGGACTAGCGGGGTGGATCGGAATGAG.